Following are 20 T cell receptor beta chains from one sample sequenced in a study of shared clonotypes between healthy human individuals. Data came from immunoSEQ multiplex PCR; TCRdb stores just in-frame clones and leaves some out. The table includes a few million clones, more than 90% detected once. The sequencing sample was made of naive CD4+ T cells sorted from blood. Noted subset: CD45RA+ positively selected. These receptors were obtained from a man aged 18 to 35 in good health.

The chain joins TRBV18 to TRBJ2-5; no definite D call. There are 15 residues in the CDR3. V was shortened by 3 bases and J by 5 bases, with 16 bases between the two germline ends. CDR1 is KGHSH and CDR2 is LQKENI in the germline V gene. CDR3 nucleotide sequence: TGTGCCAGCTCACCCTTCGGCGAAAGAGTGGAGACCCAGTACTTC. Encoded protein: CASSPFGERVETQYF.

The chain joins TRBV9 to TRBJ2-3; 8 positions agree with TRBD1. V gave up 0 bases and J gave up 3 bases; unmatched junction bases: 6. Germline loops: CDR1 SGDLS, CDR2 YYNGEE. The CDR3 has 16 residues. As DNA, the CDR3 is TGTGCCAGCAGCGTAGAGCCAGGGGGCTCGACAGATACGCAGTATTTT. It is translated as CASSVEPGGSTDTQYF.

This chain joins TRBV6-5 and TRBJ2-7; 7 positions agree with TRBD1. There are 13 residues in the CDR3. CDR1 MNHEY and CDR2 SVGAGI come from the germline V gene. With V trimmed by 6 bases and J by 5 bases, 7 bases remained unmatched. For the CDR3, the DNA is TGTGCCAGCAGCCCGACAGGGATCCACGAGCAGTACTTC. Translation: CASSPTGIHEQYF.

V and J are TRBV6-1 and TRBJ2-7; D unresolved. This CDR3 is built from 11 residues. Germline-derived CDR1 and CDR2 are MNHNS and SASEGT. Trimming removed 4 bases from V and 5 bases from J, with 6 bases in between. The CDR3 DNA reads TGTGCCAGCAGTGGCACTAACGAGCAGTACTTC. This translates into CASSGTNEQYF.

The chain employs TRBV19 and TRBJ1-6, with D uncertain. Germline CDR1 and CDR2: LNHDA and SQIVND (reference sequence). Between the trimmed V and J ends, which lost 9 bases and 3 bases, there was a span of 12 bases. The CDR3 covers 14 residues. The CDR3 DNA follows: TGTGCCAGCACTGATGGGGACTATAATTCACCCCTCCACTTT. As protein: CASTDGDYNSPLHF.

The chain combines TRBV5-6 with TRBJ2-7; 9 bases are shared with TRBD1. Germline V CDR1 and CDR2: SGHDT, YYEEEE. This CDR3 has 16 residues. The V gene end was trimmed by 4 bases and the J gene end by 0 bases; junction bases not matched to a gene: 8. The CDR3 loop is CASSRGQGLNSYEQYF. CDR3 nucleotides: TGTGCCAGCAGCCGTGGACAGGGGCTTAACTCCTACGAGCAGTACTTC.

The genes are TRBV11-3 and TRBJ2-3, with D perhaps TRBD2 (5 bases). Per the germline V gene, CDR1 is SGHNT and CDR2 is YENEEA. This CDR3 spans 14 amino acids. Trimming removed 3 bases from V and 4 bases from J, with 11 bases in between. The DNA for the CDR3 is TGTGCCAGCAGCTTGGGGAGAACTGCAGATACGCAGTATTTT. Translating it yields CASSLGRTADTQYF.

The chain uses TRBV10-3 and TRBJ2-3; no clear D gene. This CDR3 is built from 14 residues. The V end lost 0 bases, the J end lost 1 base, and 5 bases lay between the germline ends. Looked up from germline, CDR1 is ENHRY and CDR2 is SYGVKD. DNA of the CDR3: TGTGCCATCAGTGAGTCCCGGGGCACAGATACGCAGTATTTT. Residues: CAISESRGTDTQYF.

The genes are TRBV27 and TRBJ2-7, with 8 bases aligning to TRBD2. The germline V gene encodes CDR1 MNHEY and CDR2 SMNVEV (reference sequence). This CDR3 is built from 19 residues. Losses at the gene ends were 5 bases for V and 2 bases for J; bases not matched to a gene: 20. The CDR3 DNA follows: TGTGCCAGCAGTCCTCGACCGGGACGGCTACTAGCGGATCCCTACGAGCAGTACTTC. This gives the protein CASSPRPGRLLADPYEQYF.

The count of this clone is one. CDR3 in amino acids: CASSLDIGSSYEQYF. The CDR3, as DNA: TGCGCCAGCAGCTTGGATATCGGGAGCTCCTACGAGCAGTACTTC. The genes are TRBV5-1 and TRBJ2-7, with a tentative D call TRBD2 (6 bases). CDR1 is SGHRS, CDR2 YFSETQ, per germline. Deletions cut 0 bases from V and 0 bases from J, with 10 bases between. CDR3 length equals 15 residues.

Turning to this clone: This CDR3 is also generated by other DNA sequences in the sample. The chain's CDR3 is CASSANTGELFF. DNA for the CDR3: TGTGCCAGCAGTGCTAACACCGGGGAGCTGTTTTTT. The genes are TRBV2 and TRBJ2-2; no firm D call. The CDR3 loop spans 12 amino acids. Germline CDR1 and CDR2: SNHLY and FYNNEI. V dropped 4 bases and J dropped 2 bases, with 2 bases sitting between them. The full variable domain, in which reference TRBV2 and TRBJ2-2 provide the parts outside the CDR3, is EPEVTQTPSHQVTQMGQEVILRCVPISNHLYFYWYRQILGQKVEFLVSFYNNEISEKSEIFDDQFSVERPDGSNFTLKIRSTKLEDSAMYFCASSANTGELFFGEGSRLTVL.

This chain joins TRBV9 and TRBJ2-5; the match to TRBD2 covers 8 bases. After removal of 6 bases from V and 3 bases from J, the junction contained 31 bases not matched to a gene. Germline CDR1 and CDR2: SGDLS and YYNGEE. There are 22 residues in the CDR3. CDR3 region: CASTSPLLPGLVKPPSEETQYF. The CDR3 nucleotides are TGTGCCAGCACTTCTCCCCTACTACCGGGACTAGTAAAGCCCCCCTCGGAAGAGACCCAGTACTTC.

This chain links TRBV9 with TRBJ2-3; maybe TRBD2 (7 bases). Trimming left V 4 bases short and J 3 bases short, with 12 bases between. CDR3 length: 14 residues. Germline V lookup: CDR1 SGDLS, CDR2 YYNGEE. Here the CDR3 DNA reads TGTGCCAGCAGCTTTGGGAGGGGGACAGATACGCAGTATTTT. It specifies CASSFGRGTDTQYF.

The chain recombines TRBV6-1 with TRBJ1-4; D is possibly TRBD1 (5 bases). Germline CDR1 and CDR2: MNHNS and SASEGT. The V end was cut by 4 bases, the J end by 0 bases, with 9 bases between. This CDR3 region has 15 residues. CDR3 in amino acids: CASSGRTPTNEKLFF. CDR3 nucleotides: TGTGCCAGCAGTGGAAGGACACCAACTAATGAAAAACTGTTTTTT.

This chain joins TRBV19 and TRBJ2-4; D is undetermined. The germline V gene has CDR1 LNHDA and CDR2 SQIVND (reference sequence). Trimming shortened V by 4 bases and J by 5 bases, and 9 bases separated the two germline ends. CDR3 size: 13 residues. CDR3 in DNA: TGTGCCAGTAGTAATAGGACCCAAAACATTCAGTACTTC. It yields the protein CASSNRTQNIQYF.

The CDR3 sequence: CASSLGLPGPDTQYF. CDR3 coding DNA: TGTGCCAGCAGCCTGGGACTGCCCGGGCCAGATACGCAGTATTTT. The chain joins TRBV7-2 to TRBJ2-3; D might be TRBD2 (6 bases). The CDR3 totals 15 residues. CDR1 SGHTA and CDR2 FQGNSA come from the germline V gene. V lost 5 bases and J 4 bases, leaving 16 bases between the germline ends.

The chain recombines TRBV28 with TRBJ1-3; D call uncertain. V was pared by 4 bases and J by 1 base, with 11 bases between. The CDR3 length is 15 residues. Germline V gene sequence: CDR1 MDHEN, CDR2 SYDVKM. CDR3 region: CASSSPGLSGNTIYF. CDR3 nucleotide sequence: TGTGCCAGCAGTTCCCCCGGTTTGTCTGGAAACACCATATATTTT.

The chain is built from TRBV7-9 and TRBJ2-7; 10 nucleotides agree with TRBD1. The CDR3 is 16 residues long. V lost 3 bases to trimming and J lost 2 bases; unmatched junction nucleotides: 7. The germline gives CDR1 SEHNR, CDR2 FQNEAQ (reference sequence). The CDR3 DNA follows: TGTGCCAGCAGCTTGTGGTTTGGGACAGGGGCCTACGAGCAGTACTTC. Its protein is CASSLWFGTGAYEQYF.

This chain connects TRBV28 to TRBJ2-7, with a tentative D call TRBD2 (5 bases). CDR3 size: 13 residues. Germline V gene sequence: CDR1 MDHEN, CDR2 SYDVKM. Trimming pared 6 bases from V and 3 bases from J, leaving 12 bases between. CDR3 nucleotide sequence: TGTGCCAGCAGCAACACCGGGGTCTACGAGCAGTACTTC. This translates into CASSNTGVYEQYF.

The chain uses TRBV6-5 and TRBJ2-5; possible D gene TRBD1, 6 bases. The length of the CDR3 is 15 residues. V shed 5 bases and J shed 0 bases, with 13 bases lying between them. Germline values: CDR1 MNHEY, CDR2 SVGAGI. The chain's CDR3 is CASSGVGGYQETQYF. Written as DNA, the CDR3 is TGTGCCAGCAGTGGGGTAGGGGGTTACCAAGAGACCCAGTACTTC.